These 32 T cell receptor beta chains came from one sample sequenced in a study of shared clonotypes between healthy human individuals. Clones were read by immunoSEQ multiplex PCR, and TCRdb kept only the in-frame ones, dropping some. The data contain 2.3 million or so clones, over 90% of them singletons. Sequenced input: naive CD4+ T cells from PBMCs. Stated subset: CD45RA+ positively selected. These receptors were collected from a man aged 18 to 30 in good health. Some clones in this sample may be carry-over from other donors' samples.

To note about this clone: Other DNA sequences in this specimen translate into the identical CDR3. The V call is TRBV9, the J call TRBJ2-7, with D perhaps matching TRBD1 or TRBD2 (5 bases each). CDR3 size: 14 residues. Trimming pared 2 bases from V and 3 bases from J, leaving 12 bases between. The germline gives CDR1 SGDLS, CDR2 YYNGEE. CDR3 residues: CASSVSGQGYEQYF. In nucleotides, the CDR3 is TGTGCCAGCAGCGTGTCGGGGCAGGGCTACGAGCAGTACTTC. The full variable domain, its missing parts supplied by reference TRBV9 and TRBJ2-7, is DSGVTQTPKHLITATGQRVTLRCSPRSGDLSVYWYQQSLDQGLQFLIQYYNGEERAKGNILERFSAQQFPDLHSELNLSSLELGDSALYFCASSVSGQGYEQYFGPGTRLTVT.

This chain joins TRBV5-1 and TRBJ2-3; 10 bases line up with TRBD1. CDR1 and CDR2 from the germline V gene are SGHRS and YFSETQ. CDR3 size: 18 residues. Unmatched junction bases numbered 12, after V lost 2 bases and J lost 3 bases. CDR3 loop: CASSLKIKRDRGTDTQYF. The DNA of the CDR3 is TGCGCCAGCAGCTTAAAAATAAAAAGGGACAGGGGAACAGATACGCAGTATTTT.

This rearrangement joins TRBV5-1 to TRBJ2-7, with unresolved D. This CDR3 has 13 residues. V dropped 0 bases and J dropped 7 bases, with 11 bases sitting between them. Germline V lookup: CDR1 SGHRS, CDR2 YFSETQ. CDR3 sequence: CASSLVEPQEQYF. The CDR3 nucleotides are TGCGCCAGCAGCTTGGTGGAGCCTCAAGAGCAGTACTTC.

V usage is TRBV7-7 and J usage is TRBJ2-3; possible D gene TRBD1, 5 bases. The length of the CDR3 is 14 residues. V lost 1 base to trimming and J lost 4 bases, with 9 bases between them. CDR1 and CDR2 from the germline V gene are SSHAT and FNYEAQ (reference sequence). CDR3 nucleotides: TGTGCCAGCAGCTTAGGCCAGGGCCCAGATACGCAGTATTTT. Translating gives CASSLGQGPDTQYF.

The table lists this clone with a count of one. The chain couples TRBV19 to TRBJ2-6; 7 nucleotides agree with TRBD1. This CDR3 contains 18 residues. The ends lost 7 bases at V and 0 bases at J; junction bases unmatched: 12. CDR1 and CDR2 from the germline V gene are LNHDA and SQIVND (reference sequence). In DNA form, the CDR3 reads TGTGCCAGTAAGGTATTCGAGGGGGCTCGCTCTGGGGCCAACGTCCTGACTTTC. Encoded protein: CASKVFEGARSGANVLTF.

This chain connects TRBV4-2 to TRBJ2-1; 8 nucleotides align to TRBD2. Germline CDR1 reads LGHNA; CDR2 reads YNFKEQ. The J segment lost 8 bases and the V segment lost 0 bases, leaving 6 bases of the junction unmatched. The CDR3 spans 15 residues. CDR3 loop: CASSQESGSEDEQFF. The CDR3, as DNA: TGTGCCAGCAGCCAAGAAAGCGGGAGTGAGGATGAGCAGTTCTTC.

The gene calls are TRBV7-8 and TRBJ1-2; 9 positions agree with TRBD1. Trimming cost V 10 bases and J 1 base; bases outside gene matches: 7. Germline V gene lookup returns CDR1 SGHVS and CDR2 FQNEAQ. The CDR3 length is 14 residues. The CDR3 protein is CATDRDRVNYGYTF. CDR3 bases: TGTGCCACCGACCGGGACAGGGTTAACTATGGCTACACCTTC.

This sequence joins TRBV14 and TRBJ2-7; a possible D gene is TRBD2 (6 bases). Germline loops: CDR1 SGHDN, CDR2 FVKESK. The CDR3 has 14 residues. V shed 2 bases and J shed 5 bases, with 13 bases lying between them. The CDR3 bases are TGTGCCAGCAGCCAAATCCGGGGAGGAAACGAGCAGTACTTC. This gives the protein CASSQIRGGNEQYF.

In DNA form, the CDR3 reads TGTGCCAGCAGTTTAGAAAGGTTTCAGGGCGCTGGAAACACCATATATTTT. It translates to CASSLERFQGAGNTIYF. The genes are TRBV28 and TRBJ1-3; a possible D gene is TRBD1 (5 bases). CDR3 length: 17 residues. The V gene lost 2 bases and the J gene lost 2 bases, with 16 bases spanning the gap. Germline CDR1 MDHEN, CDR2 SYDVKM. The complete variable domain, with remaining parts taken from reference TRBV28 and TRBJ1-3, reads DVKVTQSSRYLVKRTGEKVFLECVQDMDHENMFWYRQDPGLGLRLIYFSYDVKMKEKGDIPEGYSVSREKKERFSLILESASTNQTSMYLCASSLERFQGAGNTIYFGEGSWLTVV.

The chain recombines TRBV2 with TRBJ1-2; D is ambiguous. V was pared by 2 bases and J by 4 bases, with 11 bases between. The CDR3 is 14 residues long. Germline V gene data show CDR1 as SNHLY and CDR2 as FYNNEI. This chain's CDR3 is CASSESVASYGYTF. In DNA form, the CDR3 reads TGTGCCAGCAGTGAAAGTGTGGCCAGCTATGGCTACACCTTC.

The chain uses TRBV20-1 and TRBJ2-3; D unresolved. This CDR3 is 11 amino acids long. The germline gives CDR1 DFQATT, CDR2 SNEGSKA (reference sequence). CDR3 nucleotide sequence: TGCAGCACTCCAGTGAGGGATACGCAGTATTTT. It yields the protein CSTPVRDTQYF.

V gene TRBV19 combines with J gene TRBJ2-2; D gene uncertain. V was trimmed by 7 bases and J by 0 bases, leaving 12 bases between them. The CDR3 loop spans 15 amino acids. CDR1 and CDR2 (germline): LNHDA, SQIVND (reference sequence). Here the CDR3 reads CASTLGRANTGELFF. CDR3 DNA: TGTGCCAGTACCCTTGGACGGGCGAACACCGGGGAGCTGTTTTTT.

The CDR3 sequence is CASSLSRGGSEYNEQFF. The CDR3 bases are TGCGCCAGCAGCTTGTCCCGGGGCGGGAGTGAATACAATGAGCAGTTCTTC. The rearrangement uses TRBV5-1 and TRBJ2-1; TRBD2 matches 7 bases. This CDR3 spans 17 amino acids. Germline loops: CDR1 SGHRS, CDR2 YFSETQ. V shed 1 base, J shed 4 bases, and the junction held 11 bases outside the gene matches.

This clone was detected once. This chain uses TRBV7-2 with TRBJ2-1; no definite D call. Trimming stripped 2 bases from V and 1 base from J, with 9 bases between. The CDR3 length is 15 residues. From germline, CDR1 is SGHTA and CDR2 FQGNSA. Here the CDR3 reads CASSLRLDSYNEQFF. As DNA, the CDR3 is TGTGCCAGCAGCTTAAGGCTGGATTCCTACAATGAGCAGTTCTTC.

The J gene is TRBJ2-7, the V gene TRBV28; D may be TRBD2 (5 bases). The germline V gene encodes CDR1 MDHEN and CDR2 SYDVKM. The CDR3 extends over 13 amino acids. The V gene lost 2 bases and the J gene lost 6 bases, with 11 bases spanning the gap. CDR3 residues: CASSLAGEGEQYF. CDR3 in DNA: TGTGCCAGCAGTTTAGCGGGTGAAGGCGAGCAGTACTTC.

The chain is built from TRBV6-1 and TRBJ2-1; D unclear. Germline CDR1 and CDR2: MNHNS and SASEGT. The CDR3 totals 13 residues. Trimming left V 3 bases short and J 2 bases short, with 5 bases between. The CDR3 here is CASSDTAYNEQFF. CDR3 DNA: TGTGCCAGCAGTGACACAGCCTACAATGAGCAGTTCTTC.

The chain links TRBV18 to TRBJ1-2, with D perhaps TRBD1 (6 bases). The V and J ends lost 3 bases and 6 bases respectively, with 23 bases between them. The CDR3 totals 17 residues. In germline, CDR1 is KGHSH, CDR2 LQKENI. CDR3 region: CASSPPGGHPVLDGYTF. CDR3 in DNA: TGTGCCAGCTCACCCCCCGGGGGACACCCCGTTCTAGATGGCTACACCTTC.

The J gene is TRBJ2-4, the V gene TRBV5-1; D gene uncertain. The V and J ends lost 0 bases and 8 bases respectively, with 12 bases between them. The CDR3 is 14 residues long. In germline, CDR1 is SGHRS, CDR2 YFSETQ. CDR3 residues: CASSLAKGRDIQYF. As DNA, the CDR3 is TGCGCCAGCAGCTTGGCGAAGGGTCGTGACATTCAGTACTTC.

The chain uses TRBV27 and TRBJ2-2; D remains ambiguous. CDR1 is MNHEY and CDR2 is SMNVEV in the germline V gene (reference sequence). V lost 7 bases to trimming and J lost 3 bases, with 21 bases between them. This CDR3 comprises 17 residues. CDR3 protein: CASTARARRGDTGELFF. For the CDR3, the DNA is TGTGCCAGCACCGCCCGGGCCCGACGTGGGGACACCGGGGAGCTGTTTTTT.

With respect to this clone: The sample has other DNA sequences that encode this CDR3 too. CDR3 loop: CASSLVGRDYEQYF. As DNA, the CDR3 is TGTGCCAGCAGCTTAGTCGGCAGGGATTACGAGCAGTACTTC. The J gene is TRBJ2-7, the V gene TRBV7-2; D may be TRBD1 (5 bases). In germline, CDR1 is SGHTA, CDR2 FQGNSA. The CDR3 spans 14 residues. V was pared by 1 base and J by 4 bases, with 11 bases between.

In its sample, this clone was seen once. The rearrangement links TRBV28 to TRBJ2-7; 7 bases agree with TRBD1. V was clipped by 6 bases and J by 0 bases; unmatched bases: 8. The V gene's germline CDR1 is MDHEN and CDR2 SYDVKM. This CDR3 contains 15 residues. The CDR3 DNA sequence: TGTGCCAGCAGGACGACAGGGACCCACTCCTACGAGCAGTACTTC. This sequence encodes CASRTTGTHSYEQYF.

The rearrangement joins TRBV25-1 to TRBJ1-2, with 8 bases lining up with TRBD1. There are 15 residues in the CDR3. CDR1 and CDR2 (germline): MGHDK, SYGVNS. V gave up 3 bases and J gave up 6 bases; unmatched junction bases: 9. CDR3 protein: CASSDNRGLGNGYTF. The CDR3 DNA reads TGTGCCAGCAGTGACAACAGGGGGTTGGGCAATGGCTACACCTTC.

In the case of this clone: Within the sample, other DNA sequences also encode this same CDR3. V is TRBV5-1 and J is TRBJ2-3; the match to TRBD2 covers 14 bases. This CDR3 spans 16 amino acids. The germline gives CDR1 SGHRS, CDR2 YFSETQ. Losses at the gene ends were 0 bases for V and 4 bases for J; bases not matched to a gene: 1. The CDR3 protein is CASSLGLAGGPDTQYF. In DNA, the CDR3 is TGCGCCAGCAGCTTGGGACTAGCGGGAGGGCCAGATACGCAGTATTTT.

This clone has only one observation. This sequence joins TRBV5-1 and TRBJ1-2; TRBD1 might be the D (6 bases). Germline V gene lookup returns CDR1 SGHRS and CDR2 YFSETQ. The CDR3 has 15 amino acids. V gave up 4 bases and J gave up 2 bases, with 15 bases separating them. The CDR3 sequence is CASSQLPGQNYGYTF. The CDR3 DNA reads as TGCGCCAGCAGCCAACTCCCCGGACAGAACTATGGCTACACCTTC.

The CDR3 bases are TGTGCCAGCAGCTCAAACAACAGAGTGGGGGAGACCCAGTACTTC. Residues: CASSSNNRVGETQYF. The chain combines TRBV11-2 with TRBJ2-5; D gene uncertain. The CDR3 loop spans 15 amino acids. CDR1 SGHAT and CDR2 FQNNGV come from the germline V gene. V was shortened by 4 bases and J by 5 bases, with 17 bases between the two germline ends.

This sequence joins TRBV5-1 and TRBJ2-1; D is undetermined. The CDR3 has 14 residues. Trimming shortened V by 3 bases and J by 2 bases, and 9 bases separated the two germline ends. CDR1 and CDR2 from the germline V gene are SGHRS and YFSETQ. The CDR3 protein is CASSSAIPYNEQFF. CDR3 DNA: TGCGCCAGCAGCTCAGCAATCCCCTACAATGAGCAGTTCTTC.

The chain combines TRBV28 with TRBJ1-4; possibly TRBD1 for D (5 bases). Trimming removed 0 bases at V and 0 bases at J, with 5 bases between. This CDR3 is built from 15 residues. From germline, CDR1 is MDHEN and CDR2 SYDVKM. In nucleotides, the CDR3 is TGTGCCAGCAGTTTATGGACAGCAACTAATGAAAAACTGTTTTTT. Its protein product is CASSLWTATNEKLFF.

The chain employs TRBV19 and TRBJ1-4; D not resolved. The CDR3 has 14 residues. Germline values: CDR1 LNHDA, CDR2 SQIVND (reference sequence). Trimming left V 4 bases short and J 7 bases short, with 13 bases between. This CDR3 reads CASSNARDSEKLFF. CDR3 bases: TGTGCCAGTAGTAACGCAAGGGATAGTGAAAAACTGTTTTTT.

J is TRBJ1-2 and V is TRBV6-5; 9 nucleotides line up with TRBD1. Trimming at V came to 6 bases and at J to 2 bases, leaving 7 bases not matched to a gene. The CDR3 spans 15 residues. Germline CDR1 is MNHEY and CDR2 is SVGAGI. For the CDR3, the DNA is TGTGCCAGCAGCCAAAACAGGGGGCACAACTATGGCTACACCTTC. Its translation: CASSQNRGHNYGYTF.

This rearrangement joins TRBV6-1 to TRBJ2-3; possibly TRBD1 for D (6 bases). Germline V gene lookup returns CDR1 MNHNS and CDR2 SASEGT. The V end lost 2 bases, the J end lost 6 bases, and 18 bases lay between the germline ends. The CDR3 totals 16 residues. The CDR3 is CASSETRRSRGDTQYF. CDR3 DNA: TGTGCCAGCAGTGAAACCCGGAGGTCCAGGGGTGATACGCAGTATTTT.

V gene TRBV2 combines with J gene TRBJ2-7; 8 nucleotides match TRBD1. V lost 7 bases, J lost 7 bases, and 9 bases stayed unmatched. Germline loops: CDR1 SNHLY, CDR2 FYNNEI. CDR3 length equals 13 residues. CDR3 in amino acids: CASTMDRAGEQYF. In DNA form, the CDR3 reads TGTGCCAGCACCATGGACAGGGCTGGGGAGCAGTACTTC. Full variable domain (outside the CDR3, taken from reference TRBV2 and TRBJ2-7): EPEVTQTPSHQVTQMGQEVILRCVPISNHLYFYWYRQILGQKVEFLVSFYNNEISEKSEIFDDQFSVERPDGSNFTLKIRSTKLEDSAMYFCASTMDRAGEQYFGPGTRLTVT.

The rearrangement joins TRBV29-1 to TRBJ2-5, with D perhaps TRBD2 (6 bases). The CDR3 contains 13 residues. V shed 5 bases and J shed 7 bases, with 17 bases lying between them. CDR1 and CDR2 from the germline V gene are SQVTM and ANQGSEA. This chain's CDR3 is CSVSTDLGGTQYF. The CDR3 DNA reads as TGCAGCGTTTCTACCGACCTGGGGGGGACCCAGTACTTC.